This record looks at one T cell receptor (beta chain) sequence and its context. This sample was taken from a study of neurological immune-mediated disorders. The CDR3 covers 12 residues. Trimming left V 5 bases short and J 3 bases short, with 8 bases between. CDR1 is SGHAT, CDR2 FQNNGV, per germline. The authors made cDNA by 5'RACE with 10-nucleotide random UMIs. TCRdb called the 5' RACE reads again in MiXCR, with one record for every CDR3 protein. The data hold 65,000 to 95,000 distinct CDR3 sequences, with about 5.2% observed a single time. Sequencing was performed on PBMCs. The rearrangement joins TRBV11-2 to TRBJ2-7; D might be TRBD1 or TRBD2, each matching 5 bases. This clonotype was obtained from a woman aged 30 to 39 with multiple sclerosis. The CDR3 DNA reads as TGTGCCAGCAGCGGGGACCTCTACGAGCAGTACTTC. It yields the protein CASSGDLYEQYF. The full variable domain, its missing parts supplied by reference TRBV11-2 and TRBJ2-7, is EAGVAQSPRYKIIEKRQSVAFWCNPISGHATLYWYQQILGQGPKLLIQFQNNGVVDDSQLPKDRFSAERLKGVDSTLKIQPAKLEDSAVYLCASSGDLYEQYFGPGTRLTVT.